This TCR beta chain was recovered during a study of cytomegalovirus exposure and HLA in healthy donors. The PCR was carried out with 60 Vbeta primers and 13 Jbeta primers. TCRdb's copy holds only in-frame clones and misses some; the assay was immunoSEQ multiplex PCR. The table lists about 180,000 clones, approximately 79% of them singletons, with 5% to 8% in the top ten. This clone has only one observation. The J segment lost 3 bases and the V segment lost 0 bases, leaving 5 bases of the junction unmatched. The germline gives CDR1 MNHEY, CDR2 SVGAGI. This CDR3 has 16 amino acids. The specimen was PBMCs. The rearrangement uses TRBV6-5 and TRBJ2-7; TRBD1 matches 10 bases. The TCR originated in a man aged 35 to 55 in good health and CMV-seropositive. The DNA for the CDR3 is TGTGCCAGCAGTTACTCTCGGGACAGGGGAAGCTACGAGCAGTACTTC. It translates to CASSYSRDRGSYEQYF.